This TCR beta chain came from a study of cytomegalovirus exposure and HLA in healthy donors. Sequencing used immunoSEQ multiplex PCR; TCRdb keeps in-frame clones, though not all of them. This table holds roughly 45,000 clones, about 93% found once. Study findings and constraints: According to reports, the classifier identified cytomegalovirus status with high specificity and sensitivity. Subsequent analysis of the approximately 120 validation repertoires found a tendency for first-cohort TCR clusters to co-occur.

Comment on this clone: Its antigen is not identified.

The donors were members of the approximately 110-subject validation cohort (separate from the approximately 670-subject first cohort). The CDR3 contains 16 residues. V was clipped by 0 bases and J by 1 base; unmatched bases: 1. Looked up from germline, CDR1 is MNHEY and CDR2 is SVGAGI. The sample taken for sequencing was PBMCs. The gene calls are TRBV6-5 and TRBJ2-3; 10 bases fit TRBD1. The TCR sequence derives from a woman aged 18-29 years in good health and CMV-seropositive. The CDR3 region is CASSYSDRGGTDTQYF. In nucleotides, the CDR3 is TGTGCCAGCAGTTACTCGGACAGGGGGGGCACAGATACGCAGTATTTT.